In this sample, the clone carrying this TCR beta chain turned up a few times. This entry belongs to a study of identical twins. TCRdb re-derived calls from the 5' RACE reads in MiXCR, one entry per CDR3 protein. The sample has roughly 1.6 million distinct CDR3 sequences; around a third are singletons. V was cut by 4 bases and J by 5 bases, with 26 bases left in between. The CDR3 length is 18 residues. CDR1 is MNHEY, CDR2 SMNVEV, per germline (reference sequence). Sequences were obtained from cord blood. This TCR was recovered from a newborn girl in good health. This chain joins TRBV27 and TRBJ1-2; D is uncertain. The CDR3 region has the DNA TGTGCCAGCAGTTCGCTCGCATCCAAAGCCAGGAGGGAGTATGGCTACACCTTC. It yields the protein CASSSLASKARREYGYTF.